This T cell receptor beta chain was sequenced during a study of shared clonotypes between healthy human individuals (dated by TCRdb to the early 2020s). A note on the overall study: Two women and three men aged 18 to 49 years were included in the cohort. Per donor, three plates each were used for CD4 naive and CD4 memory, two for CD8 naive, and one for CD8 memory. The study deeply sequenced blood TCR repertoires of five healthy adults to estimate repertoire size and the extent of clonotype sharing between individuals. To increase sequencing depth and limit assay-specific biases, different laboratories used diverse techniques to prepare libraries and sequence TCR repertoires. Between about 0.94 and 8.9 billion PBMCs per donor were obtained by leukapheresis. General study outcomes and caveats: Even with the large sequencing depth, rarefaction of the sorted-subset datasets indicated that sequencing was incomplete. When a handful of donors were compared, the shared fraction of clonotypes was about 5.4% for naive CD4, approximately 3.5% for naive CD8, 2.3% for memory CD4, and around 0.37% for memory CD8. Only blood was sampled, and tissue TCR repertoires likely differ from those in blood. Naive subsets generally had larger estimated clonotype richness than memory subsets did. The genetic and exposure-history diversity represented was limited by the small number of donors. Clonotypes shared by all four sorted-subset donors showed higher generation probabilities than non-shared clonotypes. Pairwise subsampling led to the expectation that sequencing depth would affect the degree of clonotype sharing among donors.

TCR CDR3 regions were amplified from genomic DNA by multiplex PCR using the deep immunoSEQ assay. Extracted genomic DNA from each cell subset was distributed evenly across all wells of several immunoSEQ 96-well plates, and each plate was treated as a replicate. For sorted subsets, roughly 200 ng of genomic DNA, equivalent to 25,000 to 35,000 T cell genomes, went into each replicate PCR. Purified libraries were measured with a Qubit 3.0 fluorometer, size-checked on a Bioanalyzer 2100, and measured again with the KAPA Library Quantification kit. Every immunoSEQ 96-well plate was sequenced on a separate single-read 150-cycle Illumina NextSeq 550 flow cell. From the authors' description of their analysis: Because the immunoSEQ output included only junctional sequences and no quality scores, the filtering could not be the same as the filtering used for full-length reads. To assign V/J genes and CDR3, sequences were annotated using PyIR, a Python wrapper for IgBLAST v1.9, with IMGT germline references. Reads were removed for weak V/J assignments (E-value above 1e-6), missing CDR3, stop codons, out-of-frame junctions, or ambiguous translated residues. V3J clonotypes were defined as sequences sharing an identical inferred V gene, J gene, and CDR3 amino acid sequence. To compute the percentage overlap between repertoires, the number of shared unique clonotypes was divided by the size of the smaller repertoire. Richness of each repertoire was evaluated using RTK rarefaction, the Chao1 estimator, and Recon v2.1 estimates of unobserved clonotypes. Generation probabilities were computed with OLGA for all TCRbeta clonotypes obtained by the gDNA method from several donors. This immuneACCESS table, as held by TCRdb, lists in-frame sequences with V and J called but not all clones. Of the missing ones, under half trace to an unresolved V gene in checked studies; the others have no known cause. From that table come the V and J calls and clone size; the DNA was used to work out D and trimming. The sample table holds hundreds of thousands of clones, of which 96% were seen once. About 0.25% of the sample rests with the top ten.

Reading the germline V gene (reference sequence) gives CDR1 SEHNR and CDR2 FQNEAQ. V trim: 5 bases; J trim: 2 bases; unmatched bases: 4. Spanning cysteine to phenylalanine, the CDR3 consists of 15 amino acids. Only CDR3 DNA is held: 45 bases, read in frame from base 1. Note on this clone: What antigen it recognizes has not been identified. No per-base quality is available; no much larger clone lies one base away. Additional DNA sequences in this sample encode the identical CDR3.

For the CD8 naive samples, CD45RO-negative cells were positively selected for CCR7, yielding a CD45RA+CCR7+ population from which TemRA cells were excluded. Donors were healthy HIV-negative adults with no recently reported acute infections or vaccinations. All donors were Caucasian adults living in Nashville, Tennessee, USA. Blood was obtained by leukapheresis, after which PBMCs were separated by Ficoll-Histopaque density gradient centrifugation and cryopreserved in liquid nitrogen vapor phase. Analytical flow cytometry was used to check the purity and quantity of each magnetically sorted T cell population. Each sorted fraction had its genomic DNA isolated and then quantified by UV absorbance on a Nanodrop 2000c.

The clonotype comes from a young man in good health. The rearrangement joined TRBV7-9 to TRBJ2-5; 11 junctional bases match TRBD1. The sequenced sample was naive CD8+ T cells sorted from blood. The cell subset or site label for this specimen denotes: CD45RA+CCR7+. The DNA sequence is TGTGCCAGCAGCCCTCGGGACAGGGGGCAAGAGACCCAGTACTTC. Its protein reads: CASSPRDRGQETQYF.